The rows below give T cell receptor beta chains drawn from one sample of a study of immune heterogeneity within non-small cell lung tumors. TCRdb itself ran the multiplex PCR reads through MiXCR, one entry per CDR3 protein. The sample records 8,000 to 11,000 distinct CDR3 sequences, around 17% being singletons. Material for sequencing was lung tumor tissue. The receptors stem from a man aged 35 to 55 with non-small cell lung cancer. CDR3s include the opening cysteine and the closing phenylalanine or tryptophan. Fields, in order: V gene, clone size, D gene, J gene, CDR3 protein, CDR3 DNA. D genes are given only for firm matches. Some rows have no size entry. The others give once, few or many, or a class for an expanded clone.

TRBV7-2	few	TRBD2	TRBJ2-3	CASSRGGAGLDTQYF	TGTGCCAGCAGCCGGGGGGGGGCCGGCTTAGATACGCAGTATTTT
TRBV7-9	many	-	TRBJ2-7	CASSDMTGGYEQYF	TGTGCCAGCAGCGATATGACAGGTGGCTACGAGCAGTACTTC
TRBV6-1	many	-	TRBJ1-2	CASWTNRYGYTF	TGTGCCAGCTGGACTAACCGGTATGGCTACACCTTC
TRBV6-1	medium-sized	TRBD2	TRBJ2-7	CASSVLAPGYEQYF	TGTGCCAGCAGTGTACTAGCGCCGGGGTACGAGCAGTACTTC
TRBV6-1	many	TRBD2	TRBJ2-2	CASSPRGGGELFF	TGTGCCAGCAGCCCTCGCGGGGGCGGGGAGCTGTTTTTT
TRBV28	-	TRBD1	TRBJ1-1	CASREQGRMNTEAFF	TGTGCCAGCAGAGAACAGGGGCGAATGAACACTGAAGCTTTCTTT
TRBV10-3	many	-	TRBJ2-2	CAISGYATGELFF	TGTGCCATCAGTGGGTACGCCACCGGGGAGCTGTTTTTT
TRBV5-5	once	-	TRBJ1-6	CASSLEGVRESPLHF	TGTGCCAGCAGCTTGGAGGGGGTCCGGGAGTCACCCCTCCACTTT
TRBV5-4	many	-	TRBJ2-1	CASSLAVESEQFF	TGTGCCAGCAGCTTGGCGGTGGAGTCTGAGCAGTTCTTC
TRBV10-3	many	-	TRBJ2-2	CAIRTEFTGELFF	TGTGCCATTCGGACAGAATTTACCGGGGAGCTGTTTTTT
TRBV7-9	once	-	TRBJ2-5	CASSLVMSQETQYF	TGTGCCAGCAGCTTAGTTATGTCCCAAGAGACCCAGTACTTC
TRBV6-1	many	-	TRBJ2-5	CASSEEQGGETQYF	TGTGCCAGCAGTGAAGAGCAGGGTGGAGAGACCCAGTACTTC
TRBV6-1	many	TRBD1	TRBJ2-4	CASSHRGDIQYF	TGTGCCAGCAGTCACAGGGGGGACATTCAGTACTTC
TRBV5-6	medium-sized	TRBD1	TRBJ1-2	CASSPGQGDYGYTF	TGTGCCAGCAGCCCCGGACAGGGAGACTATGGCTACACCTTC
TRBV6-1	many	-	TRBJ2-3	CASSSVDTQYF	TGTGCCAGCAGTTCGGTAGATACGCAGTATTTT
TRBV27	medium-sized	-	TRBJ1-5	CASSWGRGSNQPQHF	TGTGCCAGCAGTTGGGGCAGGGGTAGCAATCAGCCCCAGCATTTT
TRBV20-1	-	TRBD2	TRBJ2-3	CSARAIGRAQDTQYF	TGCAGTGCTAGAGCTATCGGGAGGGCCCAAGATACGCAGTATTTT
TRBV7-2	many	TRBD1	TRBJ1-2	CASSSGTGSYGYTF	TGTGCCAGCAGCTCCGGGACAGGTTCCTATGGCTACACCTTC
TRBV6-1	medium-sized	-	TRBJ1-2	CASSPSIGNYGYTF	TGTGCCAGCAGTCCCTCAATAGGGAACTATGGCTACACCTTC
TRBV11-2	-	-	TRBJ2-5	CASSSFGETQYF	TGTGCCAGCAGCTCGTTCGGAGAGACCCAGTACTTC
TRBV3-1	many	-	TRBJ1-2	CASSHTQGYTF	TGTGCCAGCAGCCATACTCAGGGTTACACCTTC
TRBV7-8	many	-	TRBJ1-2	CASSLIGGMRGYTF	TGTGCCAGCAGCTTAATTGGAGGGATGCGGGGCTACACCTTC
TRBV28	many	-	TRBJ2-5	CASSLETQYF	TGTGCCAGCAGTTTGGAGACCCAGTACTTC
TRBV19	many	-	TRBJ1-4	CASSPGYGDPEKLFF	TGTGCCAGTAGTCCGGGATATGGGGATCCCGAAAAACTGTTTTTT
TRBV29-1	many	-	TRBJ2-7	CSVEVIGASPYEQYF	TGCAGCGTTGAAGTGATTGGAGCTAGTCCCTACGAGCAGTACTTC
TRBV4-3	many	-	TRBJ2-1	CASSQVGGGNEQFF	TGCGCCAGCAGCCAAGTAGGGGGGGGGAATGAGCAGTTCTTC
TRBV27	medium-sized	-	TRBJ1-4	CASSPQHTGTPNEKLFF	TGTGCCAGCAGTCCTCAACATACCGGGACTCCTAATGAAAAACTGTTTTTT
TRBV4-1	medium-sized	-	TRBJ1-2	CASSQVRGGAALYGYTF	TGCGCCAGCAGCCAGGTGAGAGGGGGTGCCGCCCTCTATGGCTACACCTTC
TRBV7-9	many	-	TRBJ2-3	CASSSRLGSQTDTQYF	TGTGCCAGCAGCTCTAGACTGGGGAGCCAAACAGATACGCAGTATTTT
TRBV5-1	many	TRBD1	TRBJ1-1	CASSFSGTGGTEAFF	TGCGCCAGCAGCTTTTCCGGGACAGGGGGCACTGAAGCTTTCTTT
TRBV7-6	many	-	TRBJ2-5	CASSLDPAGAKTQYF	TGTGCCAGCAGCTTAGATCCCGCAGGGGCGAAGACCCAGTACTTC
TRBV12-3/TRBV12-4	medium-sized	TRBD1	TRBJ2-2	CASSLFGRGHAGELFF	TGTGCCAGCAGTTTATTTGGCAGGGGGCACGCCGGGGAGCTGTTTTTT
TRBV6-1	many	TRBD1	TRBJ2-5	CASKPTGGRETQYF	TGTGCCAGCAAACCGACAGGGGGCCGGGAGACCCAGTACTTC
TRBV28	medium-sized	-	TRBJ2-2	CASSPMDRNTGELFF	TGTGCCAGCAGTCCGATGGACAGGAACACCGGGGAGCTGTTTTTT
TRBV7-3	-	-	TRBJ2-1	CASNQDGSPYNEQFF	TGTGCCAGCAACCAGGACGGGAGCCCCTACAATGAGCAGTTCTTC
TRBV11-3	many	TRBD2	TRBJ2-3	CASSLPTSGTDTQYF	TGTGCCAGCAGCCTCCCGACTAGCGGCACAGATACGCAGTATTTT
TRBV25-1	-	-	TRBJ2-7	CASSEGVGQYF	TGTGCCAGCAGTGAAGGTGTGGGGCAGTACTTC
TRBV7-9	many	-	TRBJ1-2	CASSTGVGYGYTF	TGTGCCAGCAGCACGGGGGTCGGCTATGGCTACACCTTC
TRBV27	medium-sized	-	TRBJ2-1	CASSFNREQFF	TGTGCCAGCAGTTTTAATCGTGAGCAGTTCTTC
TRBV6-6	medium-sized	TRBD1	TRBJ1-3	CASSYSYSGTGGILSGNTIYF	TGTGCCAGCAGTTACTCCTACTCCGGGACAGGGGGTATCCTTTCTGGAAACACCATATATTTT
TRBV28	medium-sized	TRBD1	TRBJ1-5	CASSLAGGDRKPQHF	TGTGCCAGCAGTTTAGCAGGGGGCGATCGTAAGCCCCAGCATTTT
TRBV6-1	medium-sized	-	TRBJ1-4	CASSEVGAREKLFF	TGTGCCAGCAGTGAAGTGGGGGCGAGGGAAAAACTGTTTTTT
TRBV20-1	many	-	TRBJ1-1	CSASSSGRSF	TGCAGTGCTAGTTCGTCGGGACGGAGCTTT
TRBV6-1	many	TRBD1	TRBJ1-2	CASRKGQGPNYGYTF	TGTGCCAGCAGGAAGGGACAGGGGCCTAACTATGGCTACACCTTC
TRBV20-1	many	-	TRBJ2-6	CSAFQGNRAPSSSGANVLTF	TGCAGTGCTTTCCAGGGGAACAGGGCTCCTTCAAGCTCTGGGGCCAACGTCCTGACTTTC
TRBV4-2	many	TRBD2	TRBJ2-3	CASSRTLASSTDTQYF	TGTGCCAGCAGCCGAACACTAGCGAGCAGCACAGATACGCAGTATTTT